This T cell receptor (beta chain) was obtained from a study of cytomegalovirus exposure and HLA in healthy donors. Findings and limits, study-wide: Later analysis demonstrated an association between a missense DCLRE1C variant and TCR beta V- and J-gene trimming. Later on, an analysis tied 15,000 to 20,000 TCR beta sequences to HLA alleles at 0.05 false discovery rate. The authors judged a highly shared variant cluster likely a sequencing artifact.

Donors counted as nominally healthy when sampled, yet unrecorded immune exposures were likely. Points on this clone: Its antigen is currently unknown.

The primer mix had 60 Vbeta and 13 Jbeta primers. Profiled with immunoSEQ multiplex PCR; TCRdb holds only in-frame clones, not every one. The sample consists of about 150,000 clones, 55% to 70% of them appearing once. This CDR3 is built from 16 residues. Germline-derived CDR1 and CDR2 are MGHRA and YSYEKL. V gave up 0 bases and J gave up 6 bases, with 14 bases separating them. Material: PBMCs. This clonotype originated in a woman younger than 45 in good health and CMV-seropositive. The V call is TRBV4-1, the J call TRBJ2-2; D call uncertain. CDR3 residues: CASSQESLGVAGELFF. The CDR3 nucleotides read TGCGCCAGCAGCCAAGAGTCCCTAGGAGTCGCCGGGGAGCTGTTTTTT.